The 25 T cell receptor beta chains below come from one sample, sequenced in a study of beta chain features in type 1 diabetes. The sequenced template was cDNA made from the entire isolated RNA. The repertoire was sequenced with immunoSEQ multiplex PCR; TCRdb's copy has only in-frame clones and lacks some. This table holds 350,000 to 400,000 clones, roughly 16% found once. Sequencing was performed on naive CD4+ T cells from blood. These receptors originate from a young woman in good health.

This clone was seen more than once but under ten times. This chain links TRBV15 with TRBJ2-7, with D tentatively TRBD1 (6 bases). Germline V gene lookup returns CDR1 LNHNV and CDR2 YYDKDF (reference sequence). The CDR3 extends over 14 amino acids. The ends were cut back, 8 bases at V and 0 bases at J, with 14 bases in the middle. CDR3 DNA: TGTGCCACCGCCCCCGGACAGAGCTCCTACGAGCAGTACTTC. This codes for CATAPGQSSYEQYF.

This clone was seen a handful of times. This rearrangement joins TRBV29-1 to TRBJ2-6, with TRBD1 identical over 9 bases. V dropped 7 bases and J dropped 0; count of bases not matched to a gene: 7. The CDR3 is 16 residues long. The germline V gene has CDR1 SQVTM and CDR2 ANQGSEA. The CDR3 nucleotides read TGCAGCGCCGGGACAGGGACTAACTCTGGGGCCAACGTCCTGACTTTC. Amino acids: CSAGTGTNSGANVLTF.

This clone was recorded a few times. This rearrangement joins TRBV7-3 to TRBJ2-1; a possible D gene is TRBD2 (5 bases). The CDR3 totals 15 residues. CDR1 is SGHTA and CDR2 is FQGTGA in the germline V gene. V shed 0 bases and J shed 6 bases, with 12 bases lying between them. For the CDR3, the DNA is TGTGCCAGCAGCTTAACGGGAGACGGACTCAATGAGCAGTTCTTC. It codes for CASSLTGDGLNEQFF. The variable domain in full, completed from reference TRBV7-3 and TRBJ2-1, reads GAGVSQTPSNKVTEKGKYVELRCDPISGHTALYWYRQSLGQGPEFLIYFQGTGAADDSGLPNDRFFAVRPEGSVSTLKIQRTERGDSAVYLCASSLTGDGLNEQFFGPGTRLTVL.

The chain employs TRBV18 and TRBJ2-1; D is possibly TRBD1 (6 bases). Germline CDR1 reads KGHSH; CDR2 reads LQKENI. V shed 4 bases and J shed 3 bases, with 7 bases lying between them. The CDR3 has 13 residues. The CDR3: CASSLQGYNEQFF. DNA for the CDR3: TGTGCCAGCTCACTACAGGGCTACAATGAGCAGTTCTTC.

In this sample, this clone turned up a few times. This sequence joins TRBV6-5 and TRBJ2-1; possible D gene TRBD2, 6 bases. V lost 8 bases to trimming and J lost 0 bases, with 14 bases between them. CDR1 and CDR2 from the germline V gene are MNHEY and SVGAGI. The CDR3 totals 15 residues. The DNA for the CDR3 is TGTGCCAGCCGTAGGGCGGGGAGCTCCTACAATGAGCAGTTCTTC. Protein sequence: CASRRAGSSYNEQFF.

The chain couples TRBV7-8 to TRBJ2-1; 10 bases line up with TRBD2. Germline V gives CDR1 SGHVS, CDR2 FQNEAQ. The ends lost 1 base at V and 5 bases at J; junction bases unmatched: 2. This CDR3 comprises 15 residues. Here the CDR3 DNA reads TGTGCCAGCAGCTTAGATGGACTAGCGGACAATGAGCAGTTCTTC. Residues: CASSLDGLADNEQFF. Looking up the rest from reference TRBV7-8 and TRBJ2-1 gives the full variable domain: GAGVSQSPRYKVAKRGQDVALRCDPISGHVSLFWYQQALGQGPEFLTYFQNEAQLDKSGLPSDRFFAERPEGSVSTLKIQRTQQEDSAVYLCASSLDGLADNEQFFGPGTRLTVL.

In this sample, this clone turned up a few times. This chain joins TRBV28 and TRBJ1-2; 7 bases are shared with TRBD1. After removal of 5 bases from V and 8 bases from J, the junction contained 8 bases not matched to a gene. This CDR3 is built from 13 residues. Germline CDR1 and CDR2: MDHEN and SYDVKM. CDR3 sequence (DNA): TGTGCCAGCAGTATCCGGACAGGTCACGGCTACACCTTC. Translating gives CASSIRTGHGYTF.

Only a few counts were recorded for this clone. The chain uses TRBV2 and TRBJ1-1, with a weak D call TRBD1 (6 bases). The V and J ends lost 5 bases and 1 base respectively, with 11 bases between them. The CDR3 runs to 14 residues. Germline lookup yields CDR1 SNHLY and CDR2 FYNNEI. Here the CDR3 DNA reads TGTGCCAGCAGTTTGGACAGCGGGAACACTGAAGCTTTCTTT. It is translated as CASSLDSGNTEAFF.

This clone was detected only a few times. The rearrangement links TRBV30 to TRBJ1-1, with TRBD1 identical over 10 bases. This CDR3 spans 14 amino acids. Germline trimming cut 5 bases from V and 3 bases from J; bases unmatched to any gene: 6. Germline CDR1 GTSNPN, CDR2 SVGIG (reference sequence). The CDR3 nucleotides are TGTGCCTGGTATGACAGGGGGCGGTACACTGAAGCTTTCTTT. Its protein product is CAWYDRGRYTEAFF.

This clone was detected only a few times. The chain employs TRBV18 and TRBJ2-1, with a possible D match to TRBD1 (5 bases). The CDR3 covers 12 residues. Looked up from germline, CDR1 is KGHSH and CDR2 is LQKENI. Trimming pared 2 bases from V and 8 bases from J, leaving 7 bases between. CDR3 residues: CASSPGADEQFF. In DNA form, the CDR3 reads TGTGCCAGCTCACCAGGGGCGGATGAGCAGTTCTTC.

The gene calls are TRBV29-1 and TRBJ1-2; 7 bases are shared with TRBD1. Germline V gene lookup returns CDR1 SQVTM and CDR2 ANQGSEA. V lost 3 bases and J lost 3; bases outside the gene matches: 4. The CDR3 is 13 residues long. Here the CDR3 DNA reads TGCAGCGTTGAGGAGGGGGCTCACTATGGCTACACCTTC. Amino acids: CSVEEGAHYGYTF.

The chain couples TRBV6-1 to TRBJ2-3, with 8 bases lining up with TRBD1. Germline V gives CDR1 MNHNS, CDR2 SASEGT. With 8 bases clipped from V and 8 bases from J, the junction kept 12 bases outside the gene matches. The CDR3 length is 14 residues. This CDR3 reads CASEKDRAWGTQYF. The CDR3 region has the DNA TGTGCCAGCGAAAAGGACAGGGCTTGGGGTACGCAGTATTTT.

The J gene is TRBJ2-7, the V gene TRBV28; D is possibly TRBD2 (6 bases). From germline, CDR1 is MDHEN and CDR2 SYDVKM. Between the trimmed V and J ends, which lost 8 bases and 2 bases, there was a span of 16 bases. There are 14 residues in the CDR3. The CDR3 coding sequence is TGTGCCAGCGGATATAGCGGCCCTCCCTACGAGCAGTACTTC. This encodes CASGYSGPPYEQYF.

This chain uses TRBV5-1 with TRBJ1-2; the match to TRBD1 covers 9 bases. The CDR3 covers 13 residues. Per germline, CDR1 SGHRS and CDR2 YFSETQ. The ends lost 0 bases at V and 7 bases at J; junction bases unmatched: 1. CDR3 bases: TGCGCCAGCAGCTTGGGGGACAGGGCTGGCTACACCTTC. It translates to CASSLGDRAGYTF.

The chain has TRBV5-1 and TRBJ1-1; no clear D. The V and J ends lost 1 base and 1 base respectively, with 8 bases between them. The CDR3 has 14 amino acids. CDR1 and CDR2 (germline): SGHRS, YFSETQ. The CDR3 DNA follows: TGCGCCAGCAGCTTGACGTACTCGAACACTGAAGCTTTCTTT. It encodes CASSLTYSNTEAFF.

This clone was seen once. J is TRBJ1-2 and V is TRBV5-1; possible D gene TRBD1, 6 bases. The CDR3 sequence is 15 residues long. V dropped 4 bases and J dropped 4 bases, with 17 bases sitting between them. CDR1 is SGHRS, CDR2 YFSETQ, per germline. This chain's CDR3 is CASSVGTGLGYGYTF. The DNA for the CDR3 is TGCGCCAGCAGCGTCGGAACAGGGCTTGGCTATGGCTACACCTTC.

This clone came up a few times. The chain carries TRBV6-5 and TRBJ2-7; 9 bases line up with TRBD1. Germline CDR1 reads MNHEY; CDR2 reads SVGAGI. The CDR3 is made up of 13 amino acids. The V and J ends lost 8 bases and 2 bases, in that order; junction bases with no gene match: 4. The CDR3 spells CASWDRETYEQYF. CDR3 sequence (DNA): TGTGCCAGCTGGGACAGGGAGACCTACGAGCAGTACTTC.

The chain uses TRBV13 and TRBJ2-7; 10 nucleotides agree with TRBD2. This CDR3 is 17 amino acids long. Germline V gene sequence: CDR1 PRHDT, CDR2 FYEKMQ (reference sequence). Trimming took 5 bases from V and 3 from J; bases not matched to a gene: 13. The chain's CDR3 is CASSTWTSGDPLYEQYF. CDR3 DNA: TGTGCCAGCAGCACGTGGACTAGCGGAGATCCGCTCTACGAGCAGTACTTC.

The V call is TRBV2, the J call TRBJ2-2; D uncertain. Germline loops: CDR1 SNHLY, CDR2 FYNNEI. Trimming removed 4 bases from V and 5 bases from J, with 8 bases in between. CDR3 length: 13 residues. This CDR3 is CASSAQETGELFF. Here the CDR3 DNA reads TGTGCCAGCAGTGCTCAGGAAACCGGGGAGCTGTTTTTT.

The chain is built from TRBV18 and TRBJ1-5; the D is unclear. Trimming took off 8 bases at V and 3 bases at J, with 8 bases between the two ends. Germline V gives CDR1 KGHSH, CDR2 LQKENI. There are 12 residues in the CDR3. This chain's CDR3 is CASQTANQPQHF. The CDR3 DNA is TGTGCCAGCCAAACAGCCAATCAGCCCCAGCATTTT.

The chain employs TRBV29-1 and TRBJ1-1; D gene unclear. The CDR3 runs to 13 residues. From germline, CDR1 is SQVTM and CDR2 ANQGSEA. The germline V and J ends were trimmed by 8 bases and 2 bases, with 15 bases remaining between them. The CDR3, as DNA: TGCAGCACCTCCGAGACACAAAACACTGAAGCTTTCTTT. Its protein is CSTSETQNTEAFF. Variable domain in full (rest from reference TRBV29-1 and TRBJ1-1): SAVISQKPSRDICQRGTSLTIQCQVDSQVTMMFWYRQQPGQSLTLIATANQGSEATYESGFVIDKFPISRPNLTFSTLTVSNMSPEDSSIYLCSTSETQNTEAFFGQGTRLTVV.

This clone was counted between two and nine times. The chain is built from TRBV4-3 and TRBJ2-1; the match to TRBD2 covers 7 bases. The length of the CDR3 is 18 residues. After removal of 3 bases from V and 4 bases from J, the junction contained 15 bases not matched to a gene. CDR1 and CDR2 (germline): LGHNA, YSLEER. CDR3 residues: CASSQSSGHLRLYNEQFF. CDR3 in DNA: TGCGCCAGCAGCCAGTCTAGCGGACACCTGAGATTATACAATGAGCAGTTCTTC.

This clone showed up just a few times. The J gene is TRBJ2-1, the V gene TRBV29-1, with a tentative D call TRBD1 (6 bases). Germline V gene sequence: CDR1 SQVTM, CDR2 ANQGSEA. This CDR3 spans 14 amino acids. The ends were cut back, 6 bases at V and 5 bases at J, with 17 bases in the middle. CDR3 sequence: CSVWVRTVNNEQFF. The CDR3 nucleotides are TGCAGCGTATGGGTCCGGACAGTCAACAATGAGCAGTTCTTC.

This clone was recorded a few times. J is TRBJ2-7 and V is TRBV25-1; TRBD1 agrees at 7 bases. There are 14 residues in the CDR3. The germline CDR1 and CDR2 sequences are MGHDK and SYGVNS. V trimming: 5 bases; J trimming: 3 bases; junction bases outside the gene matches: 7. In nucleotides, the CDR3 is TGTGCCAGCAGTCCAGGACAGGTCGGCTACGAGCAGTACTTC. Translation gives CASSPGQVGYEQYF.

The V call is TRBV30, the J call TRBJ1-4, with unresolved D. This CDR3 has 15 amino acids. Between the trimmed V and J ends, which lost 4 bases and 3 bases, there was a span of 15 bases. Per the germline V gene, CDR1 is GTSNPN and CDR2 is SVGIG (reference sequence). This CDR3 reads CAWTSLRTANEKLFF. The CDR3 coding sequence is TGTGCCTGGACTAGCTTGAGGACGGCTAATGAAAAACTGTTTTTT.